A selection of T cell receptor beta chains follows, all from one sample in a study of radiation and T cells in renal cell carcinoma. Profiling relied on immunoSEQ multiplex PCR, and the TCRdb table lists in-frame clones only, not all of them. The sample shows about 150,000 clones, approximately 90% of them seen only once. Sample: blood, taken from a patient whose treatment included radiotherapy and nephrectomy. These TCRs come from a woman aged 45 to 65 with renal cell carcinoma. Both conserved end residues are part of each CDR3. The D gene is left open where the match is weak. Not every row has a clone size; where given, it reads once, few, many or a size class.

V: TRBV7-2; D: -; J: TRBJ2-3; size: -; DNA: TGTGCCAGCAGCTTGGCGGGGACTAGCACAGATACGCAGTATTTT; CDR3: CASSLAGTSTDTQYF
V: TRBV7-6; D: TRBD1; J: TRBJ2-1; size: -; DNA: TGTGCCAGCAGCGTATTGGCAGGGGGTCTTCGCACTGCCATCAATGAGCAGTTCTTC; CDR3: CASSVLAGGLRTAINEQFF
V: TRBV6-5; D: TRBD1; J: TRBJ2-7; size: few; DNA: TGTGCCAGCAGTTACTCCCTAGCAGGGGGCAGCGACGAGCAGTACTTC; CDR3: CASSYSLAGGSDEQYF
V: TRBV5-1; D: -; J: TRBJ1-3; size: once; DNA: TGCGCCAGCAGCCCACGGGCAGGGGCTTCAAGCTCTGGAAACACCATATATTTT; CDR3: CASSPRAGASSSGNTIYF
V: TRBV15; D: TRBD1; J: TRBJ1-2; size: few; DNA: TGTGCCACCAGCATGGGACAGACATTCTATGGCTACACCTTC; CDR3: CATSMGQTFYGYTF
V: TRBV6-6; D: TRBD1; J: TRBJ1-6; size: -; DNA: TGTGCCAGCAGGAAGGGACAGGGATATTCACCCCTCCACTTT; CDR3: CASRKGQGYSPLHF
V: TRBV19; D: -; J: TRBJ2-2; size: few; DNA: TGTGCCAGTAGTATAGTCGGGGCAGGGGTTCCCGGGGAGCTGTTTTTT; CDR3: CASSIVGAGVPGELFF
V: TRBV9; D: -; J: TRBJ2-7; size: few; DNA: TGTGCCAGCAGCGCCCATCCGGGCCAATCCTACGAGCAGTACTTC; CDR3: CASSAHPGQSYEQYF
V: TRBV21-1; D: -; J: TRBJ1-1; size: -; DNA: TGTGCCAGCAGCAAGGGACAGGAGAACACTGAAGCTTTCTTT; CDR3: CASSKGQENTEAFF
V: TRBV7-2; D: -; J: TRBJ2-3; size: -; DNA: TGTGCCAGCAGCTTTCCGGGCACAGATACGCAGTATTTT; CDR3: CASSFPGTDTQYF
V: TRBV7-3; D: -; J: TRBJ1-2; size: -; DNA: TGTGCCAGCAGCGCTGACCCGGGACCGGGCTATGGCTACACCTTC; CDR3: CASSADPGPGYGYTF
V: TRBV18; D: -; J: TRBJ2-7; size: -; DNA: TGTGCCAGCTCACTGATGGCGGCAGATACCTACGAGCAGTACTTC; CDR3: CASSLMAADTYEQYF
V: TRBV18; D: -; J: TRBJ1-3; size: -; DNA: TGTGCCAGCTCGCAACAGGACTCTGGAAACACCATATATTTT; CDR3: CASSQQDSGNTIYF
V: TRBV19; D: -; J: TRBJ2-2; size: -; DNA: TGTGCCAGTAGGGAGGGGGCGAACACCGGGGAGCTGTTTTTT; CDR3: CASREGANTGELFF
V: TRBV11-2; D: -; J: TRBJ2-7; size: -; DNA: TGTGCCAGCAGCTTAGATCGTGGGTTCCACGAGCAGTACTTC; CDR3: CASSLDRGFHEQYF
V: TRBV5-1; D: -; J: TRBJ1-1; size: -; DNA: TGCGCCAGCAGCTTGGTCCCTGGTACGGCTGAAGCTTTCTTT; CDR3: CASSLVPGTAEAFF